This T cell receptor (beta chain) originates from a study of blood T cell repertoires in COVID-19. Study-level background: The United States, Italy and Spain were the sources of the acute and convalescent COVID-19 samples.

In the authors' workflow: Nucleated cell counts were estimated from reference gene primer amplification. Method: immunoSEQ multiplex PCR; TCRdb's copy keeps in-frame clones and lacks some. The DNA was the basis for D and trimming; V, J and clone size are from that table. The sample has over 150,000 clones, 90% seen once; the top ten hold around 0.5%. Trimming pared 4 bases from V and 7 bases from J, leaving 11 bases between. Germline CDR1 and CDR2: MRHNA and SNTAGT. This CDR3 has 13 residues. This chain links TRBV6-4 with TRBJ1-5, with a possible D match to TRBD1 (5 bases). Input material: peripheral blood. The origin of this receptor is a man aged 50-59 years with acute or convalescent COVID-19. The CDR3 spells CASSAGLGQPQHF. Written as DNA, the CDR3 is TGTGCCAGCAGTGCAGGGCTAGGGCAGCCCCAGCATTTT.